This T cell receptor beta chain was sequenced during a study of spatial heterogeneity in lung cancer. The overall study: Beta-chain sequences were consistently detected more often than alpha-chain sequences.

Findings and caveats of the study: Tumoral mutation counts were tracked by counts of expanded intratumoral alpha and beta TCRs. Alpha chain coverage of tumor T cells was estimated at approximately 6.5%, and beta chain coverage at around 12%.

This sample's time point: sample taken at primary tumor resection. The donor group consisted of approximately 77 patients who had untreated, early-stage non-small cell lung cancer. Unsorted whole RNA from tumor, nontumor lung or frozen PBMC underwent sequencing. Each CDR3 protein gets one entry after TCRdb re-called the 5' RACE reads with MiXCR. The sample holds over 15,000 distinct CDR3 sequences, 5.7% seen once. The sample holds many counts of this clonotype. Its target is not known. Deletions cut 4 bases from V and 0 bases from J, with 9 bases between. The CDR3 is 14 amino acids. Germline loops: CDR1 MDHEN, CDR2 SYDVKM.

The chain couples TRBV28 to TRBJ1-1; D not certain. The receptor was isolated from a female donor with early-stage non-small cell lung cancer. Here the sequenced sample was lung tumor tissue, taken at surgery. The CDR3 protein is CASSYGGLNTEAFF. The CDR3 DNA is TGTGCCAGCAGTTACGGAGGACTGAACACTGAAGCTTTCTTT. Complete variable domain (other parts from reference TRBV28 and TRBJ1-1): DVKVTQSSRYLVKRTGEKVFLECVQDMDHENMFWYRQDPGLGLRLIYFSYDVKMKEKGDIPEGYSVSREKKERFSLILESASTNQTSMYLCASSYGGLNTEAFFGQGTRLTVV.